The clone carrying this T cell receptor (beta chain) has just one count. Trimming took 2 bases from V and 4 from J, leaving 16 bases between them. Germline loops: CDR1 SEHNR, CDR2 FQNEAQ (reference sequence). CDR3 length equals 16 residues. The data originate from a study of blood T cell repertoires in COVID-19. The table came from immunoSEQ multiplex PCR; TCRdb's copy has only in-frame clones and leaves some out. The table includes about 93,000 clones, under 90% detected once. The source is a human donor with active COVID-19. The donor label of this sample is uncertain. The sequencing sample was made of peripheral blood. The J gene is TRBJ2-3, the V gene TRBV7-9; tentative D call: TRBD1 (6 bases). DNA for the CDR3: TGTGCCAGCAGCTTATTTATGGGGGCCAGGGCAGATACGCAGTATTTT. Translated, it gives CASSLFMGARADTQYF. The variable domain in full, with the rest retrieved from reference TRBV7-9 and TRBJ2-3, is DTGVSQNPRHKITKRGQNVTFRCDPISEHNRLYWYRQTLGQGPEFLTYFQNEAQLEKSRLLSDRFSAERPKGSFSTLEIQRTEQGDSAMYLCASSLFMGARADTQYFGPGTRLTVL.